This T cell receptor beta chain was retrieved from a study of blood T cell repertoires in COVID-19. About the study: The cDNA or gDNA used as material had been derived from T cells, B-cell-depleted T cells, or PBMCs.

Original processing notes: Amplification of reference gene primers provided the estimated nucleated cell counts. Produced via immunoSEQ multiplex PCR; TCRdb's table is partial and in-frame only. The V and J calls and clone size are taken from that table; D and trimming were inferred from the DNA. The repertoire includes 130,000 or so clones, almost 80% of them detected once, and roughly 25% sits in the top ten. The sequence was collected from a human donor in a cohort sampled during active COVID-19. Specimen: peripheral blood.

The CDR3 DNA reads TGCGCCAGCAGCCTTAGCGGGACAGGGGGGAAAGCTTTCTTT. Translated, it gives CASSLSGTGGKAFF. This chain uses TRBV4-3 with TRBJ1-1, with TRBD1 matching over 11 bases. V dropped 4 bases and J dropped 9; count of bases not matched to a gene: 7. The CDR3 has 14 residues. Looked up from germline, CDR1 is LGHNA and CDR2 is YSLEER.